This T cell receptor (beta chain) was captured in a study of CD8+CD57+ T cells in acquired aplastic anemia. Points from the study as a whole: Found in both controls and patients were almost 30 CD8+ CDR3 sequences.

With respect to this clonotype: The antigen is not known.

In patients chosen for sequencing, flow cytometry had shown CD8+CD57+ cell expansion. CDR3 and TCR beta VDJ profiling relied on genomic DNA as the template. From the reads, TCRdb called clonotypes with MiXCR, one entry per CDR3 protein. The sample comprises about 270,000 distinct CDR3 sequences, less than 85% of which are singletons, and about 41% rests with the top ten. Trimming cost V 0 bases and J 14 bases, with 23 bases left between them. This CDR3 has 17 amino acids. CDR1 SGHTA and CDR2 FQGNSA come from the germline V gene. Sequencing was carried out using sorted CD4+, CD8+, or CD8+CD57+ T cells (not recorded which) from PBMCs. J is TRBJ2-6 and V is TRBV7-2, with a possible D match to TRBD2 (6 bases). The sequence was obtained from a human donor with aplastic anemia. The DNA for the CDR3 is TGTGCCAGCAGCTTAGCGGGAGGCCCCGCTACGGCCTATTTCCTGACTTTC. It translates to CASSLAGGPATAYFLTF.